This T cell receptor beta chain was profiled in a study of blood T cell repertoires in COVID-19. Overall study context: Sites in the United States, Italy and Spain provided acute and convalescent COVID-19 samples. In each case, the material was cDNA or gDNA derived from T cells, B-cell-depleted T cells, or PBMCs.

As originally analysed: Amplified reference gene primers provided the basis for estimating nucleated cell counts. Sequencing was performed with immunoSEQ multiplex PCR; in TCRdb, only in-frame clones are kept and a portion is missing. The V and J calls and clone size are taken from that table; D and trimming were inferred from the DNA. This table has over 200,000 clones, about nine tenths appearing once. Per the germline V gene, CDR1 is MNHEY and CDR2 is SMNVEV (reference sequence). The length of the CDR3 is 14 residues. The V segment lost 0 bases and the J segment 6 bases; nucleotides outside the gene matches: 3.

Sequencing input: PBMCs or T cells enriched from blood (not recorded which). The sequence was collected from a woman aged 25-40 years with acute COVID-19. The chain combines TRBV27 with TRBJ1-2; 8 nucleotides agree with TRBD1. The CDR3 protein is CASSLSAGGDGYTF. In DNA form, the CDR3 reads TGTGCCAGCAGTTTATCGGCAGGGGGCGATGGCTACACCTTC.